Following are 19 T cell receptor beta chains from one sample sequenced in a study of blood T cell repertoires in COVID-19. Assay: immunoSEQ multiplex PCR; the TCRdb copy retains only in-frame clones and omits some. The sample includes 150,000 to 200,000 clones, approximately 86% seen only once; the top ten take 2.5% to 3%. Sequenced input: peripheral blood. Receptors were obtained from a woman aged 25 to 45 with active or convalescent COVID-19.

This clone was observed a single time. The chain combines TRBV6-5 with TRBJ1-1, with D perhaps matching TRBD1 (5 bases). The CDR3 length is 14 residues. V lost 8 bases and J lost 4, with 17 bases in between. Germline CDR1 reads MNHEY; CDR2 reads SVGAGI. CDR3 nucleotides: TGTGCCAGCGACGTAAAGGGGAGGGGCACTGAAGCTTTCTTT. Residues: CASDVKGRGTEAFF.

The CDR3 sequence: CASSPGRGGANVLTF. For the CDR3, the DNA is TGTGCCAGCAGCCCCGGGAGGGGTGGGGCCAACGTCCTGACTTTC. The rearrangement joins TRBV11-2 to TRBJ2-6; 8 nucleotides align to TRBD2. CDR3 length: 15 amino acids. Germline CDR1 and CDR2: SGHAT and FQNNGV. The junction had 3 bases not matched to a gene; V was cut back by 5 bases and J by 3 bases.

CDR3 sequence reads: CASSPLTAPTEAFF. The CDR3 DNA is TGTGCCAGCTCACCCCTGACAGCTCCTACTGAAGCTTTCTTT. The chain links TRBV18 to TRBJ1-1; D is possibly TRBD1 (5 bases). CDR1 and CDR2 (germline): KGHSH, LQKENI. Trimming took off 3 bases at V and 5 bases at J, with 13 bases between the two ends. The CDR3 covers 14 residues.

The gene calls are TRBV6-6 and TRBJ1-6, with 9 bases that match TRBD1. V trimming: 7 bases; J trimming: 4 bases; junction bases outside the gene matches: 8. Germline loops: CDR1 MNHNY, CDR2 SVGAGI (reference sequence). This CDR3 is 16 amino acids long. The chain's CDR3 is CASTRTGDIYNSPLHF. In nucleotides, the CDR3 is TGTGCCAGCACTCGGACAGGGGATATTTATAATTCACCCCTCCACTTT.

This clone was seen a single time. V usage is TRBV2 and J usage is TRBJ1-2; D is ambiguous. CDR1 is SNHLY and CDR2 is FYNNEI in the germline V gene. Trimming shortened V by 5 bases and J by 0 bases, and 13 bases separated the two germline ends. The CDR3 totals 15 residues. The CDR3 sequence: CASSPTRLANYGYTF. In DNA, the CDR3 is TGTGCCAGCAGTCCTACTAGGTTAGCTAACTATGGCTACACCTTC. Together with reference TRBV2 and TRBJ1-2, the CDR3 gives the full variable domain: EPEVTQTPSHQVTQMGQEVILRCVPISNHLYFYWYRQILGQKVEFLVSFYNNEISEKSEIFDDQFSVERPDGSNFTLKIRSTKLEDSAMYFCASSPTRLANYGYTFGSGTRLTVV.

The CDR3: CASSIAPRSNTEAFF. CDR3 coding DNA: TGTGCCAGTAGTATAGCCCCCCGGTCGAACACTGAAGCTTTCTTT. The rearrangement joins TRBV19 to TRBJ1-1; D gene uncertain. The CDR3 contains 15 residues. The germline V gene has CDR1 LNHDA and CDR2 SQIVND (reference sequence). The V gene lost 1 base and the J gene lost 1 base, with 10 bases spanning the gap. Complete variable domain (other parts from reference TRBV19 and TRBJ1-1): DGGITQSPKYLFRKEGQNVTLSCEQNLNHDAMYWYRQDPGQGLRLIYYSQIVNDFQKGDIAEGYSVSREKKESFPLTVTSAQKNPTAFYLCASSIAPRSNTEAFFGQGTRLTVV.

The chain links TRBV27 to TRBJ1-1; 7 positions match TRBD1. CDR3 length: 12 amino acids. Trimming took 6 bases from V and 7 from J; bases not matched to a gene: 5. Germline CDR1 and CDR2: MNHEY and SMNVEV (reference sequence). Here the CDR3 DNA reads TGTGCCAGCAGCCTTCGGACAGGTGAAGCTTTCTTT. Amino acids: CASSLRTGEAFF.

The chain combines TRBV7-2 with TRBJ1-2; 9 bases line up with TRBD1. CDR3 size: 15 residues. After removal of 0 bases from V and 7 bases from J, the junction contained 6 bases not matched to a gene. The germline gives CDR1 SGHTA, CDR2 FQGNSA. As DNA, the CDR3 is TGTGCCAGCAGCTTAGCGAGAACAGGGGGCCTTGGCTACACCTTC. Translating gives CASSLARTGGLGYTF.

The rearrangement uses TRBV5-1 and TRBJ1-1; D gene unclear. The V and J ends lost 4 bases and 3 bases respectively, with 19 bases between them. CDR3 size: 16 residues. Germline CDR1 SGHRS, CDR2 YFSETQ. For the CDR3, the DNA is TGCGCCAGCAGCCCCGGTGGGCTGGGCGGGGACACTGAAGCTTTCTTT. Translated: CASSPGGLGGDTEAFF. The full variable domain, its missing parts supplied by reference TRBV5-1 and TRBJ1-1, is KAGVTQTPRYLIKTRGQQVTLSCSPISGHRSVSWYQQTPGQGLQFLFEYFSETQRNKGNFPGRFSGRQFSNSRSEMNVSTLELGDSALYLCASSPGGLGGDTEAFFGQGTRLTVV.

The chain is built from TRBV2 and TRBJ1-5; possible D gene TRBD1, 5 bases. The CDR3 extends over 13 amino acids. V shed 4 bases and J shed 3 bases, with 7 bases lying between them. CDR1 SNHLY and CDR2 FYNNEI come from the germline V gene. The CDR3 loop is CASSGQLNQPQHF. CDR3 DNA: TGTGCCAGCAGTGGACAGCTCAATCAGCCCCAGCATTTT.

The CDR3 sequence: CASFWADEAFF. The CDR3 region has the DNA TGTGCCAGTTTTTGGGCAGATGAAGCTTTCTTT. The J gene is TRBJ1-1, the V gene TRBV27; D is uncertain. V was pared by 9 bases and J by 7 bases, with 12 bases between. Germline lookup yields CDR1 MNHEY and CDR2 SMNVEV (reference sequence). CDR3 length: 11 residues.

The CDR3 DNA reads TGCGCCAGTTCGGGGGGAAAGGGGGCTGAAGCTTTCTTT. As protein: CASSGGKGAEAFF. The chain combines TRBV10-2 with TRBJ1-1; possibly TRBD1 for D (6 bases). Trimming stripped 9 bases from V and 6 bases from J, with 17 bases between. Germline V gene lookup returns CDR1 WSHSY and CDR2 SAAADI. The CDR3 totals 13 residues.

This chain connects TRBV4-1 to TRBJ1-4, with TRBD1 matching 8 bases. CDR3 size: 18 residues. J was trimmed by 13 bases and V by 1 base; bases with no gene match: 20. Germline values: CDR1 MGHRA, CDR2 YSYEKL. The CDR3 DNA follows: TGCGCCAGCAGCCAAGCCGTGACCGGGACAGGAGATACGAGGGGACTGTTTTTT. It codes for CASSQAVTGTGDTRGLFF.

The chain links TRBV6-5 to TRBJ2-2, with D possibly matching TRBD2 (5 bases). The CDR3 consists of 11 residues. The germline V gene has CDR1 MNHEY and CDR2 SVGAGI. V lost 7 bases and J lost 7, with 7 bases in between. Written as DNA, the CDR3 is TGTGCCAGCAACCGGGACGGGGAGCTGTTTTTT. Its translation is CASNRDGELFF.

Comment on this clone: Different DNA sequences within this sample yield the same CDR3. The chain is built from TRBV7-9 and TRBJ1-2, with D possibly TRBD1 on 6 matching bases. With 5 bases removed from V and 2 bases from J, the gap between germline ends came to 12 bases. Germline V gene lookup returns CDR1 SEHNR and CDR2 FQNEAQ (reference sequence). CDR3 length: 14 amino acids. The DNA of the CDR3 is TGTGCCAGCAGCCGAGACACAGGGAACTATGGCTACACCTTC. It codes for CASSRDTGNYGYTF. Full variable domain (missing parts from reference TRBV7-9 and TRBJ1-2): DTGVSQNPRHKITKRGQNVTFRCDPISEHNRLYWYRQTLGQGPEFLTYFQNEAQLEKSRLLSDRFSAERPKGSFSTLEIQRTEQGDSAMYLCASSRDTGNYGYTFGSGTRLTVV.

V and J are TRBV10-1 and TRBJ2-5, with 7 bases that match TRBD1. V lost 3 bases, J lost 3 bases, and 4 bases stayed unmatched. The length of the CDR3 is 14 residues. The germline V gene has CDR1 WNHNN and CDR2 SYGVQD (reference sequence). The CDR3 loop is CASSDTGEEETQYF. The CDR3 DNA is TGCGCCAGCAGTGATACAGGGGAAGAAGAGACCCAGTACTTC.

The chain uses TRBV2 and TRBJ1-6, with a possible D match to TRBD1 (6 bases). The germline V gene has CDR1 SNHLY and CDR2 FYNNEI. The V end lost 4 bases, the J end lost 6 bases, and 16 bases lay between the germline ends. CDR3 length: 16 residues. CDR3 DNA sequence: TGTGCCAGCAGTGTAGAATCGGACAGATCTAATTCACCCCTCCACTTT. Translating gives CASSVESDRSNSPLHF.

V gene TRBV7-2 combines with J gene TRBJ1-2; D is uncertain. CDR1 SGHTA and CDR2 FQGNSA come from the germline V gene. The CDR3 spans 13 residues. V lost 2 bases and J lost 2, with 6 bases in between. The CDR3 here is CASSLSQNYGYTF. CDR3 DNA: TGTGCCAGCAGCTTATCACAGAACTATGGCTACACCTTC.

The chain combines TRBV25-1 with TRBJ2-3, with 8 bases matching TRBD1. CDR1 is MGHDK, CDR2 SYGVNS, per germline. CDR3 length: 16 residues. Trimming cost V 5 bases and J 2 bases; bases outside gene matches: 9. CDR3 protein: CASSFRQGILTDTQYF. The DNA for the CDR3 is TGTGCCAGCAGTTTCAGACAGGGGATACTCACAGATACGCAGTATTTT. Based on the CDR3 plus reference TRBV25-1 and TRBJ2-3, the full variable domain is EADIYQTPRYLVIGTGKKITLECSQTMGHDKMYWYQQDPGMELHLIHYSYGVNSTEKGDLSSESTVSRIRTEHFPLTLESARPSHTSQYLCASSFRQGILTDTQYFGPGTRLTVL.